Sequencing of this T cell receptor (beta chain) was carried out in a study of blood T cell repertoires in COVID-19. Study background: The analysed material was cDNA or gDNA that came from T cells, B-cell-depleted T cells, or PBMCs.

The ends were cut back, 5 bases at V and 4 bases at J, with 5 bases in the middle. CDR3 length: 12 residues. Germline CDR1 reads MNHEY; CDR2 reads SVGEGT. Using immunoSEQ multiplex PCR, the repertoire was profiled, and TCRdb retains in-frame clones only, with some absent. Of a few hundred thousand clones detected, approximately 85% appear once; the ten largest clones hold roughly 2%. The clonotype originates from a young man who had recovered from COVID-19. The sequencing sample was made of PBMCs or T cells enriched from blood (not recorded which). The rearrangement joins TRBV6-2 or TRBV6-3 to TRBJ2-2, with D unclear. The CDR3 DNA sequence: TGTGCCAGCAGTCGAGGCACCGGGGAGCTGTTTTTT. As protein: CASSRGTGELFF.